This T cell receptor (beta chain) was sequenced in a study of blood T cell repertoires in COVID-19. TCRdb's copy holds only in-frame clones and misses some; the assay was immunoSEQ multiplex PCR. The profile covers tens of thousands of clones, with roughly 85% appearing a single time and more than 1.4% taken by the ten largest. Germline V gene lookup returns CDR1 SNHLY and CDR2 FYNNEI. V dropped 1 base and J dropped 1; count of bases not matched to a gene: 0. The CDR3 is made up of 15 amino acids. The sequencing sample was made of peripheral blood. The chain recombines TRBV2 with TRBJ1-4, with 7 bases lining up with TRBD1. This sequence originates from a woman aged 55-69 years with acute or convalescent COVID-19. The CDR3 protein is CASSEDRGTNEKLFF. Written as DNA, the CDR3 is TGTGCCAGCAGTGAAGACAGGGGAACTAATGAAAAACTGTTTTTT.